The 20 T cell receptor beta chains given below trace back to one sample, sequenced in a study of low-dose radiotherapy and immunotherapy resistance in tumors (dated by TCRdb to between 2020 and 2023). Reads for this sample came from an Illumina HiSeq 2500. Superscript III and a set of TRAV- and TRBV-specific primers were used to synthesize first-strand cDNA, so that both TCRalpha and TCRbeta chains were covered. TCRs were amplified with Phusion for 20 to 25 PCR cycles, with a constant-region primer paired with the adapter attached to the V primers. TCRdb applied fastp at Q25 and MiXCR to the public reads, then kept only in-frame beta chains. One record per CDR3 amino acid sequence lists the most common genes and DNA. Counted in this sample were 35,000 to 50,000 distinct CDR3 sequences; about a third of them appeared once. The top ten constitute around 4% of the sample. The time point label here, explained by the study, means: before trial treatment.

The starting material was PBMCs, obtained before treatment. Receptor source: a male donor with gallbladder cancer.

The genes are TRBV12-3 or TRBV12-4 and TRBJ2-7, with 9 bases aligning to TRBD2. Trimming took 3 bases from V and 1 from J; bases not matched to a gene: 1. The CDR3 has 14 residues. CDR3 loop: CASSFSGRSYEQYF. In DNA form, the CDR3 reads TGTGCCAGCAGTTTTAGCGGGAGATCCTACGAGCAGTACTTC.

This clonotype was seen at least ten times. This rearrangement joins TRBV4-1 to TRBJ2-1; TRBD2 is a possible D gene (6 bases). Germline assignment: CDR1 MGHRA and CDR2 YSYEKL. The V and J ends lost 0 bases and 8 bases respectively, with 11 bases between them. The CDR3 has 14 residues. The CDR3 DNA reads TGCGCCAGCAGCCAAGATAGCTCTAGCGATGAGCAGTTCTTC. This translates into CASSQDSSSDEQFF.

The chain is built from TRBV20-1 and TRBJ2-3; tentatively, D is TRBD2 (5 bases). CDR3 length equals 13 residues. Germline V CDR1 and CDR2: DFQATT, SNEGSKA (reference sequence). V lost 6 bases and J 2 bases, leaving 12 bases between the germline ends. Written as DNA, the CDR3 is TGCAGTGCCGGGGAGATTTTCACAGATACGCAGTATTTT. It encodes CSAGEIFTDTQYF.

There are many counts of this clonotype. The CDR3 nucleotides read TGTGCCAGCAGGGGGGCAGGACAGGGGATCAAGGGCAATCAGCCCCAGCATTTT. It translates to CASRGAGQGIKGNQPQHF. The chain recombines TRBV2 with TRBJ1-5, with TRBD1 identical over 9 bases. Per the germline V gene, CDR1 is SNHLY and CDR2 is FYNNEI. The CDR3 is 18 residues long. V was clipped by 6 bases and J by 2 bases; unmatched bases: 14.

This clonotype occurred a few times. The chain has TRBV2 and TRBJ2-3; a weak D match, TRBD2 (5 bases). Deletions cut 4 bases from V and 8 bases from J, with 16 bases between. CDR1 and CDR2 from the germline V gene are SNHLY and FYNNEI. The CDR3 is made up of 14 amino acids. The CDR3 loop is CASSARTLSPTQYF. As DNA, the CDR3 is TGTGCCAGCAGTGCCAGGACTCTCTCCCCTACGCAGTATTTT.

In the case of this clonotype: A far larger clone is just one base off, so this is likely a read error. The rearrangement joins TRBV7-6 to TRBJ1-5; D is unresolved. Germline V CDR1 and CDR2: SGHVS, FNYEAQ. V was cut by 1 base and J by 4 bases, with 11 bases left in between. This CDR3 region has 15 residues. The CDR3 nucleotides are TGTGCCAGCAGCTTAGTTCGAGATCGAAATCAGCCCCAGCATTTT. Translated, it gives CASSLVRDRNQPQHF. The whole variable domain, remainder taken from reference TRBV7-6 and TRBJ1-5, is GAGVSQSPRYKVTKRGQDVALRCDPISGHVSLYWYRQALGQGPEFLTYFNYEAQQDKSGLPNDRFSAERPEGSISTLTIQRTEQRDSAMYRCASSLVRDRNQPQHFGDGTRLSIL.

This clonotype was seen at least ten times. V gene TRBV19 combines with J gene TRBJ1-1; D is possibly TRBD1 (6 bases). In germline, CDR1 is LNHDA, CDR2 SQIVND (reference sequence). The CDR3 covers 14 residues. Trimming stripped 7 bases from V and 9 bases from J, with 21 bases between. CDR3 coding DNA: TGTGCCAGTACCCCACAGGGCGAAGGCGGAAAAGCTTTCTTT. Translating gives CASTPQGEGGKAFF.

Many counts were recorded for this clonotype. The chain is built from TRBV12-3 or TRBV12-4 and TRBJ2-7; D is undetermined. The CDR3 runs to 14 residues. V gave up 6 bases and J gave up 2 bases, with 14 bases separating them. This CDR3 is CASRPALGPYEQYF. The CDR3 bases are TGTGCCAGCAGACCAGCCCTAGGACCCTACGAGCAGTACTTC.

This clonotype was seen a few times. The rearrangement links TRBV12-3 or TRBV12-4 to TRBJ1-3; D not certain. V lost 6 bases, J lost 0 bases, and 15 bases lay in between. This CDR3 region has 16 residues. The CDR3 DNA is TGTGCCAGCAGCCGCGACGGAGGCATCTCTGGAAACACCATATATTTT. Translating it yields CASSRDGGISGNTIYF.

The J gene is TRBJ2-2, the V gene TRBV24-1; D gene uncertain. This CDR3 is built from 14 residues. Germline V CDR1 and CDR2: KGHDR, SFDVKD. Trimming took off 8 bases at V and 2 bases at J, with 11 bases between the two ends. The DNA for the CDR3 is TGTGCCACCACCAGTGATCCCAACACCGGGGAGCTGTTTTTT. Translation gives CATTSDPNTGELFF.

This clonotype was found once. The chain recombines TRBV28 with TRBJ2-7; possible D gene TRBD1, 5 bases. Germline V gene sequence: CDR1 MDHEN, CDR2 SYDVKM. CDR3 size: 14 residues. V lost 3 bases to trimming and J lost 3 bases, with 12 bases between them. CDR3 sequence: CASSLARALYEQYF. The CDR3 DNA is TGTGCCAGCAGTTTGGCCAGGGCACTCTACGAGCAGTACTTC.

The CDR3 sequence: CASSNRDTLVNTQYF. For the CDR3, the DNA is TGTGCCAGCAGCAACCGGGACACATTAGTGAATACGCAGTATTTT. J is TRBJ2-3 and V is TRBV14; possibly TRBD1 for D (6 bases). CDR3 length equals 15 residues. V was trimmed by 5 bases and J by 7 bases, leaving 19 bases between them. In germline, CDR1 is SGHDN, CDR2 FVKESK.

This clonotype showed up many times. V gene TRBV7-8 combines with J gene TRBJ1-2; D remains ambiguous. Germline loops: CDR1 SGHVS, CDR2 FQNEAQ. This CDR3 is 15 amino acids long. The ends were cut back, 3 bases at V and 4 bases at J, with 15 bases in the middle. The CDR3 DNA reads TGTGCCAGCAGCTTGGTGGGAAGACGAGGCTATGGCTACACCTTC. Its protein product is CASSLVGRRGYGYTF. The whole variable domain, remainder taken from reference TRBV7-8 and TRBJ1-2, is GAGVSQSPRYKVAKRGQDVALRCDPISGHVSLFWYQQALGQGPEFLTYFQNEAQLDKSGLPSDRFFAERPEGSVSTLKIQRTQQEDSAVYLCASSLVGRRGYGYTFGSGTRLTVV.

A note on this clonotype: This likely stems from a read error, as it lies one base from a far larger clone. V gene TRBV6-2 or TRBV6-3 combines with J gene TRBJ2-1, with TRBD2 identical over 7 bases. Germline V CDR1 and CDR2: MNHEY, SVGEGT. The CDR3 totals 17 residues. V was clipped by 5 bases and J by 0 bases; unmatched bases: 10. CDR3 residues: CASSATSPQSSYNEQFF. The CDR3 DNA is TGTGCCAGCAGTGCGACTAGCCCCCAGAGCTCCTACAATGAGCAGTTCTTC.

This clonotype was detected many times. This chain joins TRBV25-1 and TRBJ1-1; a possible D gene is TRBD1 (6 bases). Germline V gene lookup returns CDR1 MGHDK and CDR2 SYGVNS. The CDR3 runs 19 residues. Trimming removed 5 bases from V and 5 bases from J, with 30 bases in between. CDR3 protein: CASSNLRGGEWTRRTEAFF. The CDR3 nucleotides are TGTGCCAGCAGTAATCTTCGCGGGGGCGAATGGACTCGGAGAACTGAAGCTTTCTTT.

Worth noting for this clonotype: It is likely a read error: a sequence one base away is far more abundant. The chain couples TRBV15 to TRBJ2-7; D is undetermined. CDR3 length: 14 amino acids. With 0 bases removed from V and 7 bases from J, the gap between germline ends came to 13 bases. The germline V gene encodes CDR1 LNHNV and CDR2 YYDKDF (reference sequence). The CDR3 DNA is TGTGCCACCAGCAGAGAGGGGTTCTTGGGTGAGCAGTACTTC. It specifies CATSREGFLGEQYF.

This clonotype occurred many times. The chain is built from TRBV7-9 and TRBJ2-1; 11 nucleotides line up with TRBD1. The CDR3 runs to 16 residues. With V trimmed by 5 bases and J by 5 bases, 8 bases remained unmatched. Looked up from germline, CDR1 is SEHNR and CDR2 is FQNEAQ (reference sequence). The CDR3 DNA sequence: TGTGCCAGCAGCCCTCCCGGGACAGGGGGAGACAATGAGCAGTTCTTC. It is translated as CASSPPGTGGDNEQFF.

This clonotype was found once. The chain combines TRBV28 with TRBJ1-6; no firm D call. V was trimmed by 2 bases and J by 9 bases, leaving 5 bases between them. CDR1 MDHEN and CDR2 SYDVKM come from the germline V gene. CDR3 length: 12 amino acids. DNA for the CDR3: TGTGCCAGCAGTTTAACTAGTTCACCCCTCCACTTT. This sequence encodes CASSLTSSPLHF.

This clonotype was detected ten times or more. The chain employs TRBV7-2 and TRBJ2-3, with 12 bases aligning to TRBD2. V lost 5 bases to trimming and J lost 0 bases; unmatched junction nucleotides: 3. The length of the CDR3 is 16 residues. Germline values: CDR1 SGHTA, CDR2 FQGNSA. As DNA, the CDR3 is TGTGCCAGCAGCCCCGGACTAGCGGGAAGCACAGATACGCAGTATTTT. Its protein is CASSPGLAGSTDTQYF. Drawing the rest from reference TRBV7-2 and TRBJ2-3, the complete variable domain is GAGVSQSPSNKVTEKGKDVELRCDPISGHTALYWYRQSLGQGLEFLIYFQGNSAPDKSGLPSDRFSAERTGGSVSTLTIQRTQQEDSAVYLCASSPGLAGSTDTQYFGPGTRLTVL.

The table lists this clonotype with many counts. The chain combines TRBV27 with TRBJ2-7; 7 bases agree with TRBD1. CDR1 is MNHEY and CDR2 is SMNVEV in the germline V gene (reference sequence). Trimming cost V 7 bases and J 3 bases; bases outside gene matches: 9. CDR3 length: 14 residues. DNA of the CDR3: TGTGCCAGCACCTCCAGGGGGACCTACTACGAGCAGTACTTC. Translation gives CASTSRGTYYEQYF.